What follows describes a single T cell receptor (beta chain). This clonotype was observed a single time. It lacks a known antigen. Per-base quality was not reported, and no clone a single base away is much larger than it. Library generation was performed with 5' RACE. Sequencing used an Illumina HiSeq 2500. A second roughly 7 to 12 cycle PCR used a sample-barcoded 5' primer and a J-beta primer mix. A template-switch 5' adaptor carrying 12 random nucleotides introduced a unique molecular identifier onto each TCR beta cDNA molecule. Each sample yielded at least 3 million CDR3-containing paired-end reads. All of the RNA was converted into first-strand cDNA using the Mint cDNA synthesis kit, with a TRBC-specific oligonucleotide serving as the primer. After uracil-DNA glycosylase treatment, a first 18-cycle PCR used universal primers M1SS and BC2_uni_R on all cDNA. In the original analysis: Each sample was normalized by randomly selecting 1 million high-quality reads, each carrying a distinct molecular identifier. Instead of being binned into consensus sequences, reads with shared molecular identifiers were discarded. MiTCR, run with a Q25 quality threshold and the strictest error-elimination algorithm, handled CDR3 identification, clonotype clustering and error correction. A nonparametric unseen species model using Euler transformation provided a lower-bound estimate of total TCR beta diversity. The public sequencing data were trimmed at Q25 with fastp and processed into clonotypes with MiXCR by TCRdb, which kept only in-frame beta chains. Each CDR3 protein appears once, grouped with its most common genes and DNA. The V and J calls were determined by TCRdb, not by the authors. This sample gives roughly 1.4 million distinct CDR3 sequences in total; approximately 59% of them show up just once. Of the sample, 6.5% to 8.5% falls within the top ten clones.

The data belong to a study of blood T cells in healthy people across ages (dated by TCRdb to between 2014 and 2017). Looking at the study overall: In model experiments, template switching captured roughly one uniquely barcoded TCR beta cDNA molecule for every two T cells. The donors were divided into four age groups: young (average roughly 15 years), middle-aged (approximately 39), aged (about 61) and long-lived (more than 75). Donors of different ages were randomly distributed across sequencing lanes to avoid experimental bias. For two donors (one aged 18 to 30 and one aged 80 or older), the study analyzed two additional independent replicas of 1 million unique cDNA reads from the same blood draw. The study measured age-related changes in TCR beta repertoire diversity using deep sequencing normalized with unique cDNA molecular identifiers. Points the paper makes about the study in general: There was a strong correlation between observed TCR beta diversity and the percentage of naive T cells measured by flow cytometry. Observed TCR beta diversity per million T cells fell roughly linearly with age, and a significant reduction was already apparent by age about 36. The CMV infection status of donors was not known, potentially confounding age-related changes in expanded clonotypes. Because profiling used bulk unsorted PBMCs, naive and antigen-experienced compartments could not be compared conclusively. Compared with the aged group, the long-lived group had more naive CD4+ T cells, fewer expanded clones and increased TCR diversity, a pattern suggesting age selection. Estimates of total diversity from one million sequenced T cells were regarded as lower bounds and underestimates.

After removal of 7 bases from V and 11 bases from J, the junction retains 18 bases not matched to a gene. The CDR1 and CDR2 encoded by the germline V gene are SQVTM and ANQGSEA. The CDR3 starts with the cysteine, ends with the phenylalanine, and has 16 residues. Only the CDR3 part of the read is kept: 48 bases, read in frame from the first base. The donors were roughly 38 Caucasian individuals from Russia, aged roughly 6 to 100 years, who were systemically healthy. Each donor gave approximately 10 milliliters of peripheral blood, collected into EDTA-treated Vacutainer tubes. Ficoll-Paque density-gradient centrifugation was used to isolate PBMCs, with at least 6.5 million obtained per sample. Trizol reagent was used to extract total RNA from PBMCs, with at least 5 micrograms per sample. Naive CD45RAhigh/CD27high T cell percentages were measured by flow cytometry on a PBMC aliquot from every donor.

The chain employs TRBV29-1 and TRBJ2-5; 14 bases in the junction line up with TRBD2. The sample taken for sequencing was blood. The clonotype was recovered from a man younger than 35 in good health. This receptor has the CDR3 CSGTGTSGSHANEQYF. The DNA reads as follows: TGCAGCGGAACCGGGACTAGCGGGAGTCACGCCAATGAGCAGTACTTC.